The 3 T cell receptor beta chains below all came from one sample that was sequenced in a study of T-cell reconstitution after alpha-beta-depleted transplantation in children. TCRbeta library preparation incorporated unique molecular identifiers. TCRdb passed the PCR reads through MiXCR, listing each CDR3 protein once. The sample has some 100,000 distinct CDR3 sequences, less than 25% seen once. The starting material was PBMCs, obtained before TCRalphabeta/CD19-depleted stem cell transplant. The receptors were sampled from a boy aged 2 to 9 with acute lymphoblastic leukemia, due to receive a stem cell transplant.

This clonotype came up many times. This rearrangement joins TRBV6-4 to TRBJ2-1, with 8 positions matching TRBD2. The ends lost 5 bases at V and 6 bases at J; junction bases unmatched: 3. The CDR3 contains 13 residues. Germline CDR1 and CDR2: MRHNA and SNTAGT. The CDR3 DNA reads TGTGCCAGCAGTCTAGGACTAGCCAATGAGCAGTTCTTC. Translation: CASSLGLANEQFF.

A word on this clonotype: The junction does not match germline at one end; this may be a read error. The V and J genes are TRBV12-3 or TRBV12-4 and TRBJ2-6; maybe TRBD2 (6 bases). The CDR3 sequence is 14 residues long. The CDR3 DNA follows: TGTGCCAGCAGTTGGGACTCTGGGGCCAACGTCCTGATTTTC. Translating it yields CASSWDSGANVLIF.

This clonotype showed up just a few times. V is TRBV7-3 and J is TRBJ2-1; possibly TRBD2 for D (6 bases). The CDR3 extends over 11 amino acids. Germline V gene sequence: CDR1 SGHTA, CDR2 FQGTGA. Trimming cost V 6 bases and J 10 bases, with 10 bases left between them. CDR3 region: CASSTGGEQFF. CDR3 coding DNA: TGTGCCAGCAGTACCGGAGGGGAGCAGTTCTTC.